This TCR beta chain was documented in a study of T cells in Graves' hyperthyroidism and ophthalmopathy. For the study at large: The blood sample was taken at first diagnosis, before treatment began.

About this clonotype itself: Since a much larger clone is just one base distant, this may be a read error.

Using RNA transcripts as the source, TCR beta CDR3 regions were amplified. HTBI primers were the set used in a first-round RT-PCR of the TCR CDR3. TCRdb reprocessed the multiplex PCR reads via MiXCR and lists one record per CDR3 protein. The sample yields around 700,000 distinct CDR3 sequences, 30% to 40% seen once. The CDR3 covers 15 residues. Germline loops: CDR1 DFQATT, CDR2 SNEGSKA (reference sequence). V lost 0 bases, J lost 11 bases, and 17 bases lay in between. The chain joins TRBV20-1 to TRBJ1-6; no clear D. This receptor was obtained from a woman between 40 and 55 years old with Graves' hyperthyroidism. Input material: blood. The CDR3 reads CSARDHQVPAPPLHF. CDR3 bases: TGCAGTGCTAGAGATCATCAGGTCCCGGCGCCACCCCTCCACTTT.